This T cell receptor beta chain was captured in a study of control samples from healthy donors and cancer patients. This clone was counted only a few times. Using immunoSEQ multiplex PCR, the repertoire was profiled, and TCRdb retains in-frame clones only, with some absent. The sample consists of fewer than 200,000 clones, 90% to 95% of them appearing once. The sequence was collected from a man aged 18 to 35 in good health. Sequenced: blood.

Here the CDR3 DNA reads TGTGCCAGTAGTATACTCACTGAAGCTTTCTTT. Its protein product is CASSILTEAFF. The gene calls are TRBV19 and TRBJ1-1; unclear D gene. Germline CDR1 and CDR2: LNHDA and SQIVND (reference sequence). The CDR3 sequence is 11 residues long. The ends were cut back, 2 bases at V and 4 bases at J, with 2 bases in the middle. Full variable domain (outside the CDR3, taken from reference TRBV19 and TRBJ1-1): DGGITQSPKYLFRKEGQNVTLSCEQNLNHDAMYWYRQDPGQGLRLIYYSQIVNDFQKGDIAEGYSVSREKKESFPLTVTSAQKNPTAFYLCASSILTEAFFGQGTRLTVV.